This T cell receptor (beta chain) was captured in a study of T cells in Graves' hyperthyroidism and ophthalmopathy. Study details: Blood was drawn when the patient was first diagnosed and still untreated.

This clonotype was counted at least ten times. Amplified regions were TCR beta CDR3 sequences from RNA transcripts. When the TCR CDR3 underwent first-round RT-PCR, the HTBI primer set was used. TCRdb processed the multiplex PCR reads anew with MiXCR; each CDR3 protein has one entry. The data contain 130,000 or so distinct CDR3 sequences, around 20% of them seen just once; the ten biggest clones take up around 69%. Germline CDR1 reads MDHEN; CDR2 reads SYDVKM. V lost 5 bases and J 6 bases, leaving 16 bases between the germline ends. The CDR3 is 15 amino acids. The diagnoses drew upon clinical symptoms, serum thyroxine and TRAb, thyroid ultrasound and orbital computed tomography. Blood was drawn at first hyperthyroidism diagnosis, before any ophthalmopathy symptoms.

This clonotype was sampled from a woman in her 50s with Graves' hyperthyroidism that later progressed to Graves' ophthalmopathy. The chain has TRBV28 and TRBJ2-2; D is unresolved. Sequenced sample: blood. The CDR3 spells CASSPKTTWSGELFF. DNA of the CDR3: TGTGCCAGCAGTCCGAAAACTACGTGGTCCGGGGAGCTGTTTTTT.